The TCR beta chain described here comes from a study of cytomegalovirus exposure and HLA in healthy donors. V was clipped by 5 bases and J by 3 bases; unmatched bases: 13. CDR3 length equals 17 residues. The germline gives CDR1 LNHDA, CDR2 SQIVND (reference sequence). This clone was seen more than once but under ten times. Amplification used 60 Vbeta primers and 13 Jbeta primers. TCRdb keeps only in-frame clones here, not all; method: immunoSEQ multiplex PCR. This sample carries about 200,000 clones, 81% of them seen once, and the ten largest clones take 1.5% to 2%. This chain uses TRBV19 with TRBJ2-7; TRBD2 agrees at 10 bases. The receptor was isolated from a man aged 18 to 30 in good health and CMV-seronegative. The material sequenced was PBMCs. DNA of the CDR3: TGTGCCAGTAGTGACCCCCGGACTAGCGGTTCCCGCTACGAGCAGTACTTC. Protein product: CASSDPRTSGSRYEQYF.